This T cell receptor beta chain was profiled in a study of blood T cell repertoires in COVID-19. Study information: Donors in the United States, Italy and Spain gave samples during acute or convalescent COVID-19. Sample material is recorded as cDNA or gDNA derived from T cells, B-cell-depleted T cells, or PBMCs.

This clone was seen only a few times. As handled by the study authors: Amplified reference gene primers provided the basis for estimating nucleated cell counts. Libraries were prepared by immunoSEQ multiplex PCR; TCRdb keeps only in-frame clonotypes and omits some of them. The D gene and trimming were derived from the DNA, and the V and J assignments and clone size from that table. The sample consists of 63,000 or so clones, roughly 85% of them appearing once. Per germline, CDR1 SGHNT and CDR2 YENEEA. CDR3 length: 13 amino acids. Deletions cut 1 base from V and 6 bases from J, with 7 bases between. Sequenced input: peripheral blood. The V and J genes are TRBV11-3 and TRBJ2-1; D ambiguous. The origin of this receptor is a human donor in a cohort sampled during active COVID-19. CDR3 in amino acids: CASSLGLVNEQFF. The DNA for the CDR3 is TGTGCCAGCAGCTTAGGCTTAGTCAATGAGCAGTTCTTC.